These 21 T cell receptor beta chains were all obtained from the same sample, sequenced in a study of T cell clonotyping in hematopoietic cell transplantation. Data came from immunoSEQ multiplex PCR; TCRdb stores just in-frame clones and leaves some out. The sample yields roughly 34,000 clones, 85% to 95% seen once. Time point of the sample: recipient sample about 28 days before transplant, after cytoreduction. The sequencing used peripheral blood mononuclear cells, collected before stem cell transplant. The receptors were gathered from a man between 35 and 55 years old with chronic myeloid leukemia. Some clones in this sample may be carry-over from other donors' samples.

This clone was recorded only once. This rearrangement joins TRBV28 to TRBJ1-1, with 8 bases aligning to TRBD1. J was trimmed by 4 bases and V by 8 bases; bases with no gene match: 3. CDR1 and CDR2 (germline): MDHEN, SYDVKM. The CDR3 consists of 12 residues. In DNA, the CDR3 is TGTGCCAGCGTAGACAGGGGCACTGAAGCTTTCTTT. Amino acid sequence: CASVDRGTEAFF.

The rearrangement joins TRBV4-3 to TRBJ1-4; possible D gene TRBD1, 5 bases. CDR1 and CDR2 (germline): LGHNA, YSLEER. The CDR3 totals 16 residues. Trimming left V 4 bases short and J 5 bases short, with 17 bases between. The CDR3 loop is CASSLLVGPPNEKLFF. The CDR3 DNA is TGCGCCAGCAGCCTCCTCGTGGGGCCCCCGAATGAAAAACTGTTTTTT.

The chain carries TRBV19 and TRBJ2-5; tentatively, D is TRBD1 or TRBD2 (5 bases each). This CDR3 spans 14 amino acids. V dropped 3 bases and J dropped 5 bases, with 13 bases sitting between them. The germline CDR1 and CDR2 sequences are LNHDA and SQIVND (reference sequence). This chain's CDR3 is CASSMGTSPETQYF. CDR3 in DNA: TGTGCCAGTAGTATGGGGACCTCCCCGGAGACCCAGTACTTC.

This clone has only one observation. This chain uses TRBV14 with TRBJ2-4, with D possibly called TRBD1 or TRBD2 (5 bases each). CDR3 length: 15 residues. Germline V gives CDR1 SGHDN, CDR2 FVKESK. V was trimmed by 4 bases and J by 1 base, leaving 11 bases between them. The CDR3: CASSLAWGAKNIQYF. CDR3 in DNA: TGTGCCAGCAGCCTCGCCTGGGGGGCCAAAAACATTCAGTACTTC.

The gene calls are TRBV7-2 and TRBJ1-2; possibly TRBD1 for D (5 bases). This CDR3 comprises 16 residues. Trimming removed 0 bases at V and 4 bases at J, with 15 bases between. Germline V lookup: CDR1 SGHTA, CDR2 FQGNSA. CDR3 in amino acids: CASSLALDLRGYGYTF. DNA for the CDR3: TGTGCCAGCAGCTTAGCGTTAGACCTGAGGGGCTATGGCTACACCTTC.

Notes on this clone: The identical CDR3 is also encoded by other nucleotide sequences in the sample. V gene TRBV19 combines with J gene TRBJ1-1, with unresolved D. Trimming shortened V by 5 bases and J by 3 bases, and 10 bases separated the two germline ends. Looked up from germline, CDR1 is LNHDA and CDR2 is SQIVND (reference sequence). CDR3 length: 13 residues. In DNA form, the CDR3 reads TGTGCCAGTAGTGTCGCTATCCACACTGAAGCTTTCTTT. Its protein is CASSVAIHTEAFF.

The rearrangement joins TRBV4-1 to TRBJ1-5; D unresolved. V dropped 1 base and J dropped 5 bases, with 12 bases sitting between them. This CDR3 region has 15 residues. Per germline, CDR1 MGHRA and CDR2 YSYEKL. CDR3 in amino acids: CASSQVIGVHQPQHF. CDR3 coding DNA: TGCGCCAGCAGCCAAGTCATCGGGGTTCATCAGCCCCAGCATTTT.

The J gene is TRBJ2-7, the V gene TRBV11-2; D not resolved. Germline lookup yields CDR1 SGHAT and CDR2 FQNNGV. V shed 0 bases and J shed 4 bases, with 13 bases lying between them. The CDR3 sequence is 15 residues long. CDR3 residues: CASSLDVVVGYEQYF. The CDR3 coding sequence is TGTGCCAGCAGCTTAGATGTCGTAGTAGGGTACGAGCAGTACTTC.

The chain recombines TRBV6-5 with TRBJ1-1; D uncertain. The ends were cut back, 7 bases at V and 7 bases at J, with 19 bases in the middle. Germline V gives CDR1 MNHEY, CDR2 SVGAGI. The CDR3 loop spans 14 amino acids. The CDR3 reads CASKLLGRGSEAFF. The CDR3 DNA sequence: TGTGCCAGCAAACTCCTTGGAAGAGGGAGTGAAGCTTTCTTT.

V is TRBV28 and J is TRBJ2-7, with 11 bases lining up with TRBD1. Germline values: CDR1 MDHEN, CDR2 SYDVKM. V was clipped by 4 bases and J by 4 bases; unmatched bases: 9. The CDR3 runs 16 residues. In DNA form, the CDR3 reads TGTGCCAGCAGTTCTCCCCGGACAGGGGGCTTATACGAGCAGTACTTC. This translates into CASSSPRTGGLYEQYF.

Here the CDR3 reads CASSYAGRVAEKLFF. DNA of the CDR3: TGTGCCAGCAGTTATGCAGGGCGGGTCGCTGAAAAACTGTTTTTT. The chain is built from TRBV6-5 and TRBJ1-4, with D perhaps TRBD1 (5 bases). Germline CDR1 and CDR2: MNHEY and SVGAGI. V dropped 3 bases and J dropped 7 bases, with 15 bases sitting between them. The CDR3 has 15 residues.

CDR3 amino acids: CASSLGQLRGQYF. CDR3 bases: TGTGCCAGCAGCTTGGGACAGCTACGTGGGCAGTACTTC. The chain recombines TRBV7-8 with TRBJ2-5, with 7 bases matching TRBD1. CDR3 length: 13 residues. Germline lookup yields CDR1 SGHVS and CDR2 FQNEAQ. Losses at the gene ends were 3 bases for V and 11 bases for J; bases not matched to a gene: 9.

The chain combines TRBV18 with TRBJ1-6; perhaps TRBD1 as D (6 bases). CDR3 length: 19 residues. The germline V gene has CDR1 KGHSH and CDR2 LQKENI. The V end lost 4 bases, the J end lost 7 bases, and 26 bases lay between the germline ends. The DNA for the CDR3 is TGTGCCAGCTCACGAACATCCATAAACAGGGCCCTGGGGAATTCACCCCTCCACTTT. Its protein product is CASSRTSINRALGNSPLHF.

This clone was seen a single time. V gene TRBV5-4 combines with J gene TRBJ2-3, with TRBD1 matching 8 bases. CDR1 is SGHNT, CDR2 YYREEE, per germline (reference sequence). V trimming: 2 bases; J trimming: 10 bases; junction bases outside the gene matches: 3. CDR3 length: 12 amino acids. This CDR3 is CASSLQGVAQYF. CDR3 DNA: TGTGCCAGCAGCTTACAGGGGGTTGCGCAGTATTTT.

This chain uses TRBV6-5 with TRBJ1-1; no clear D gene. Trimming pared 5 bases from V and 1 base from J, leaving 8 bases between. The CDR3 is made up of 13 amino acids. The germline V gene has CDR1 MNHEY and CDR2 SVGAGI. The CDR3 DNA sequence: TGTGCCAGCAGTCGACTGGGGAACACTGAAGCTTTCTTT. This encodes CASSRLGNTEAFF.

On this clone: One end of the junction fails to match germline, which may point to a read error. The V call is TRBV7-2, the J call TRBJ2-3, with a weak D call TRBD2 (6 bases). Germline V gene sequence: CDR1 SGHTA, CDR2 FQGNSA. The CDR3 is 8 residues long. CDR3 loop: CASSWGDF. Written as DNA, the CDR3 is TGTGCCAGCAGCTGGGGGGATTTT.

The chain has TRBV11-2 and TRBJ2-5; D uncertain. Germline V gene lookup returns CDR1 SGHAT and CDR2 FQNNGV. The V gene lost 3 bases and the J gene lost 5 bases, with 7 bases spanning the gap. The length of the CDR3 is 12 residues. The CDR3 DNA follows: TGTGCCAGCAGCTTTTACGGGGAGACCCAGTACTTC. Encoded protein: CASSFYGETQYF.

The genes are TRBV14 and TRBJ1-2; 9 bases are shared with TRBD1. The germline V gene has CDR1 SGHDN and CDR2 FVKESK. The CDR3 is 15 amino acids. V dropped 0 bases and J dropped 8; count of bases not matched to a gene: 7. CDR3 nucleotides: TGTGCCAGCAGCCAAGACCTACAGGGGGCTAGGGGCTACACCTTC. This gives the protein CASSQDLQGARGYTF.

This chain uses TRBV5-6 with TRBJ1-1, with D possibly matching TRBD1 (5 bases). V was clipped by 1 base and J by 1 base, with 8 bases between them. In germline, CDR1 is SGHDT, CDR2 YYEEEE. The CDR3 is 14 amino acids. CDR3 sequence reads: CASSLRQSNTEAFF. CDR3 in DNA: TGTGCCAGCAGCTTGCGACAGTCGAACACTGAAGCTTTCTTT.

The chain couples TRBV30 to TRBJ2-7, with TRBD2 identical over 10 bases. Germline trimming cut 0 bases from V and 7 bases from J; bases unmatched to any gene: 12. Germline V gene sequence: CDR1 GTSNPN, CDR2 SVGIG (reference sequence). There are 16 residues in the CDR3. DNA of the CDR3: TGTGCCTGGAGTGTACAACCAGCGGGGGGGATTTGGGAGCAGTACTTC. This encodes CAWSVQPAGGIWEQYF.

This chain connects TRBV2 to TRBJ2-4; perhaps TRBD2 as D (7 bases). The germline V gene encodes CDR1 SNHLY and CDR2 FYNNEI. Deletions cut 3 bases from V and 2 bases from J, with 8 bases between. CDR3 size: 14 residues. CDR3 DNA sequence: TGTGCCAGCAGTGAGGGGGGGCCCAAAAACATTCAGTACTTC. Encoded protein: CASSEGGPKNIQYF.